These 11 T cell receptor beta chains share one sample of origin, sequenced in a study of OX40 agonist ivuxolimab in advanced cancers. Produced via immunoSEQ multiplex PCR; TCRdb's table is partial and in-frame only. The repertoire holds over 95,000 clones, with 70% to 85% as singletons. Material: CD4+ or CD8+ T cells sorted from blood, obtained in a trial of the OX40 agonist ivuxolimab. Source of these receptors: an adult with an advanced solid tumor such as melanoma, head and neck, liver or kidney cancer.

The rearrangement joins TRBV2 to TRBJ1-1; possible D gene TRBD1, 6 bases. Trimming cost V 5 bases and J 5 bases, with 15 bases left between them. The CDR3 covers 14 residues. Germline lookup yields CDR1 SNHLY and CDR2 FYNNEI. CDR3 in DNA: TGTGCCAGCAGTAGGGACATCGCGGGGACTGAAGCTTTCTTT. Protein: CASSRDIAGTEAFF.

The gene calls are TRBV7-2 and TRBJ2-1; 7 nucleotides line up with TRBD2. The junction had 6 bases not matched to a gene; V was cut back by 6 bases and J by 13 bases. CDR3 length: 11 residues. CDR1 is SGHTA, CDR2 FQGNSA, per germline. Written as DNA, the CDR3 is TGTGCCAGCAGTACGGGGGGACGCCAGTTCTTC. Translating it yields CASSTGGRQFF.

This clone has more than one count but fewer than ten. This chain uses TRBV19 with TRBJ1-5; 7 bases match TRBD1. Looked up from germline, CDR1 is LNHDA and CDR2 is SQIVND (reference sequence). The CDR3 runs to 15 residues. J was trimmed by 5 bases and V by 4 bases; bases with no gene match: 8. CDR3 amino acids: CASSKWRTGDQPQHF. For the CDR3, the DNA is TGTGCCAGTAGTAAGTGGCGGACAGGAGATCAGCCCCAGCATTTT.

CDR3 region: CASSGHRINTEAFF. CDR3 in DNA: TGTGCCAGCAGTGGTCACAGAATCAACACTGAAGCTTTCTTT. The V gene is TRBV2, the J gene TRBJ1-1; D unclear. V gave up 4 bases and J gave up 2 bases, with 11 bases separating them. The CDR3 length is 14 residues. Per germline, CDR1 SNHLY and CDR2 FYNNEI.

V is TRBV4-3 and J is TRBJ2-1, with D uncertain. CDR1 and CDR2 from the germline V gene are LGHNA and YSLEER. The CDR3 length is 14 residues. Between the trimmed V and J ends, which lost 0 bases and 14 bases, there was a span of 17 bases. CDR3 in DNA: TGCGCCAGCAGCCAAGAACGAGGAGAAGGTTTCAAGTTCTTC. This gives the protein CASSQERGEGFKFF.

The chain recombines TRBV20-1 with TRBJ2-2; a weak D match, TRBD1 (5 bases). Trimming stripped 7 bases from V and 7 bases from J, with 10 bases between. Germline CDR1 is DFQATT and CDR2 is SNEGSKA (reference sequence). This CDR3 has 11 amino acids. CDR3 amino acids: CSGWQGGELFF. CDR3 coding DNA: TGCAGTGGTTGGCAGGGCGGGGAGCTGTTTTTT.

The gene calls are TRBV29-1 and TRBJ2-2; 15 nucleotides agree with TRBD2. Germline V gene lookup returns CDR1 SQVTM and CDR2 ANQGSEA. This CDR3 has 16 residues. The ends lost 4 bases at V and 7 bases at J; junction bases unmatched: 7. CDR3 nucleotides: TGCAGCGTTGCCGGGACTAGCGGGAGGCGAGGCGGGGAGCTGTTTTTT. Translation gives CSVAGTSGRRGGELFF.

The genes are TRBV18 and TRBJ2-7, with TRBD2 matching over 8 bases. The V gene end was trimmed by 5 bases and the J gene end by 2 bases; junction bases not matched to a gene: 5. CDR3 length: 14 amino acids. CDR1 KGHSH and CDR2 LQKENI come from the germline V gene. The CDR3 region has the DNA TGTGCCAGCTCATCCGGGGGGGGGCCCTACGAGCAGTACTTC. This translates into CASSSGGGPYEQYF.

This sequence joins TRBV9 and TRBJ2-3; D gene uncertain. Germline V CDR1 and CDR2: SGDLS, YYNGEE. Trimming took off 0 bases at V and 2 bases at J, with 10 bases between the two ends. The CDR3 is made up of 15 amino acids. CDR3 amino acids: CASSVGWFPTDTQYF. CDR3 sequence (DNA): TGTGCCAGCAGCGTAGGGTGGTTCCCCACAGATACGCAGTATTTT.

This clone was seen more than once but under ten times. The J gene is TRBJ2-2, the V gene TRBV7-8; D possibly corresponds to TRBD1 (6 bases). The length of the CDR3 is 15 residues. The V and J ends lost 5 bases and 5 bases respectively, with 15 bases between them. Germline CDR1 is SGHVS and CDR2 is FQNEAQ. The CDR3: CASSPFTQGTGELFF. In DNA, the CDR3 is TGTGCCAGCAGCCCCTTTACCCAGGGGACCGGGGAGCTGTTTTTT.

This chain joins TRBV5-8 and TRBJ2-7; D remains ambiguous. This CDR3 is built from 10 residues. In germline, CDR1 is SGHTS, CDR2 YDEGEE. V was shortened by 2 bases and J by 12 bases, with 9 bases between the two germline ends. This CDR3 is CASSFLKRYF. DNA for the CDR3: TGTGCCAGCAGCTTCCTCAAACGGTACTTC. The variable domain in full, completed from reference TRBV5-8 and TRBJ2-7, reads EAGVTQSPTHLIKTRGQQATLRCSPISGHTSVYWYQQALGLGLQFLLWYDEGEERNRGNFPPRFSGRQFPNYSSELNVNALELEDSALYLCASSFLKRYFGPGTRLTVT.